This TCR beta chain was sequenced in a study of shared clonotypes between healthy human individuals. In the study overall: The cohort comprised a couple of women and a few men. Their ages spanned 18 to 49 years.

The protocol was immunoSEQ multiplex PCR, while the TCRdb copy is restricted to in-frame clones and leaves out a portion. The sample gives about 120,000 clones, around 68% of which show up once; roughly a quarter is in the top ten. CD8 memory was a combination that joined CD45RO+ cells with CCR7-negative CD45RA+ TemRA cells. Whole-study results and caveats: Sequencing depth was expected to influence donor clonotype sharing. The four-donor shared clonotypes exceeded non-shared clonotypes in generation probability, with non-shared ones scoring lower.

For this clone: Its antigen is as yet unknown.

The sequenced sample consisted of memory CD8+ T cells sorted from blood. Subset meaning: CD45RO+ cells pooled with CCR7-negative TemRA cells. The source is a woman aged 30 to 39 in good health.

The CDR3 sequence: CASSFSGPVSRV. DNA for the CDR3: TGTGCCAGCAGCTTCAGTGGTCCGGTCTCGCGTGTC. The gene calls are TRBV11-2 and TRBJ2-7; D not resolved. The CDR3 is made up of 12 amino acids. Germline loops: CDR1 SGHAT, CDR2 FQNNGV.